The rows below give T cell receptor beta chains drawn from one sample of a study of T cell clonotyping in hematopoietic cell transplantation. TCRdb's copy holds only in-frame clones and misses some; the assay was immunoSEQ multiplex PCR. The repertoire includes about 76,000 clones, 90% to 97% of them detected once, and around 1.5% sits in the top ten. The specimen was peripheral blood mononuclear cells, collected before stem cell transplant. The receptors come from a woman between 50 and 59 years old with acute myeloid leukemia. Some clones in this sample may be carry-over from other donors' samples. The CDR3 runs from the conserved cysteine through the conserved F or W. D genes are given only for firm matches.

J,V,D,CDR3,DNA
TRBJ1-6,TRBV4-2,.,CASSQETRYNNSPLHF,TGTGCCAGCAGCCAAGAGACAAGATATAATAATTCACCCCTCCACTTT
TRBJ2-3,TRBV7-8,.,CASSPGRDYTDTQYF,TGTGCCAGCAGCCCCGGGCGGGATTACACAGATACGCAGTATTTT
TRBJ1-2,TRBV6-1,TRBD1,CASSDLTGDYGYTF,TGTGCCAGCAGTGACCTAACAGGGGACTATGGCTACACCTTC
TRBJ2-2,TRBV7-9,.,CASSFDTNTGELFF,TGTGCCAGCAGCTTCGACACGAACACCGGGGAGCTGTTTTTT
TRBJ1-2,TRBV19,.,CASSIFASGFRGAGDGYTF,TGTGCCAGTAGTATTTTTGCGTCCGGTTTCCGGGGCGCGGGTGATGGCTACACCTTC
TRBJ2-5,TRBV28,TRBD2,CASSSNSGRAVETQYF,TGTGCCAGCAGTAGCAATAGCGGGAGGGCCGTGGAGACCCAGTACTTC
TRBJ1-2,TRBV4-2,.,CASSQDARGYGYTF,TGTGCCAGCAGCCAAGACGCAAGGGGCTATGGCTACACCTTC
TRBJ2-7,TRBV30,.,CAWSVTYEQYF,TGTGCCTGGAGTGTTACCTACGAGCAGTACTTC
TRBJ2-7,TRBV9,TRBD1,CASSDTRTGQGSEQYF,TGTGCCAGCAGCGATACCCGGACGGGACAGGGGTCCGAGCAGTACTTC
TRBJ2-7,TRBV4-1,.,CASSSTGVGSGEQYF,TGCGCCAGCAGCTCAACAGGAGTCGGTAGTGGGGAGCAGTACTTC
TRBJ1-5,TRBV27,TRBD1,CASRLTGGNQPQHF,TGTGCCAGCAGGCTGACAGGGGGCAATCAGCCCCAGCATTTT
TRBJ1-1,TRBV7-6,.,CASSFEGRYTEAFF,TGTGCCAGCAGCTTTGAGGGACGGTACACTGAAGCTTTCTTT
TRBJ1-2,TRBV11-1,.,CASSELSKAKTYGYTF,TGTGCCAGCAGCGAGCTATCTAAGGCTAAGACCTATGGCTACACCTTC
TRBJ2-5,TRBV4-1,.,CASSPKGLRETQYF,TGCGCCAGCAGCCCCAAGGGACTTCGAGAGACCCAGTACTTC
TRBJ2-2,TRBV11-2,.,CASSPLRGELFF,TGTGCCAGCAGCCCTTTACGCGGGGAGCTGTTTTTT
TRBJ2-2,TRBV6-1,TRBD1,CASREGQGSNTGELFF,TGTGCCAGCAGAGAAGGACAGGGGTCGAACACCGGGGAGCTGTTTTTT
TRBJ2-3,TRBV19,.,CASSINRERYF,TGTGCCAGTAGTATCAACAGGGAGAGGTATTTT
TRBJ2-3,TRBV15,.,CATSTDRDHLSSTDTQYF,TGTGCCACCAGCACCGACCGGGACCACCTTTCTAGCACAGATACGCAGTATTTT
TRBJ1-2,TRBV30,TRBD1,CAWSVQGGRYTF,TGTGCCTGGAGTGTACAAGGGGGCAGGTACACCTTC
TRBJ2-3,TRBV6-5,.,CASRIAGQSTDTQYF,TGTGCCAGCAGGATTGCGGGACAGAGCACAGATACGCAGTATTTT
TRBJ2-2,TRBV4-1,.,CASSRGANTGELFF,TGCGCCAGCAGCCGAGGAGCGAACACCGGGGAGCTGTTTTTT
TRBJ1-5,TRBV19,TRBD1,CASSSTGTGGNQPQHF,TGTGCCAGTAGTTCGACAGGGACTGGGGGCAATCAGCCCCAGCATTTT